A single sample is the source of the 28 T cell receptor beta chains below, sequenced in a study of OX40 agonist ivuxolimab in advanced cancers. Some clones are missing from TCRdb's copy, which holds only in-frame ones; the method was immunoSEQ multiplex PCR. The profile covers approximately 67,000 clones, with approximately 84% appearing a single time and under 2.5% taken by the ten largest. This specimen was CD4+ or CD8+ T cells sorted from blood, taken in a trial of the OX40 agonist ivuxolimab. The receptors come from an adult with an advanced solid tumor such as melanoma, head and neck, liver or kidney cancer.

V and J are TRBV5-1 and TRBJ2-1; D is unclear. The germline gives CDR1 SGHRS, CDR2 YFSETQ. The germline V and J ends were trimmed by 4 bases and 8 bases, with 16 bases remaining between them. The CDR3 sequence is 14 residues long. CDR3 in amino acids: CASSPDALLHEQFF. The CDR3 nucleotides are TGCGCCAGCAGCCCGGACGCGCTTTTGCATGAGCAGTTCTTC. Looking up the rest from reference TRBV5-1 and TRBJ2-1 gives the full variable domain: KAGVTQTPRYLIKTRGQQVTLSCSPISGHRSVSWYQQTPGQGLQFLFEYFSETQRNKGNFPGRFSGRQFSNSRSEMNVSTLELGDSALYLCASSPDALLHEQFFGPGTRLTVL.

The J gene is TRBJ1-2, the V gene TRBV15, with D possibly TRBD1 on 6 matching bases. Trimming took off 0 bases at V and 6 bases at J, with 11 bases between the two ends. This CDR3 comprises 14 residues. Germline V gives CDR1 LNHNV, CDR2 YYDKDF (reference sequence). The CDR3 nucleotides are TGTGCCACCAGCAGAGATGGGGGCGGCGATGGCTACACCTTC. It specifies CATSRDGGGDGYTF.

The rearrangement uses TRBV14 and TRBJ2-7; 7 positions agree with TRBD2. CDR1 and CDR2 (germline): SGHDN, FVKESK. The CDR3 is 15 amino acids. V shed 4 bases and J 1 base; nucleotides not matched to a gene: 7. DNA of the CDR3: TGTGCCAGCAGCCGACGTACTAGCGCTTCCTACGAGCAGTACTTC. It specifies CASSRRTSASYEQYF.

The chain is built from TRBV27 and TRBJ2-4; 14 nucleotides match TRBD2. The CDR3 sequence is 18 residues long. J lost 1 base, V lost 5 bases, and 7 bases had no gene match. CDR1 and CDR2 (germline): MNHEY, SMNVEV (reference sequence). The CDR3 DNA reads TGTGCCAGCAGTGAGACTAGCGGGAGGGGTAGCGCCAAAAACATTCAGTACTTC. Translated, it gives CASSETSGRGSAKNIQYF.

This clone has just a few counts. The V gene is TRBV10-1, the J gene TRBJ1-4; D unclear. Germline CDR1 and CDR2: WNHNN and SYGVQD (reference sequence). The CDR3 totals 13 residues. The V end lost 3 bases, the J end lost 7 bases, and 9 bases lay between the germline ends. CDR3 in amino acids: CASSEVEGEKLFF. Here the CDR3 DNA reads TGCGCCAGCAGTGAAGTGGAGGGTGAAAAACTGTTTTTT.

J is TRBJ2-7 and V is TRBV6-4; 11 bases map to TRBD2. Per the germline V gene, CDR1 is MRHNA and CDR2 is SNTAGT. After removal of 9 bases from V and 2 bases from J, the junction contained 6 bases not matched to a gene. The CDR3 covers 14 residues. The CDR3 sequence is CASSGRAVAYEQYF. The CDR3 DNA is TGTGCCAGTAGCGGGAGGGCCGTCGCCTACGAGCAGTACTTC.

The sample holds a few counts of this clone. The DNA of the CDR3 is TGCGCCAGCTTCCCTCGAGCGGGAGGTCCAGATACGCAGTATTTT. Its protein is CASFPRAGGPDTQYF. The chain employs TRBV5-1 and TRBJ2-3, with 9 bases identical to TRBD2. The CDR3 totals 15 residues. The V gene's germline CDR1 is SGHRS and CDR2 YFSETQ. Trimming cost V 7 bases and J 4 bases; bases outside gene matches: 10.

The V and J genes are TRBV30 and TRBJ2-7; D gene ambiguous. This CDR3 has 14 amino acids. Trimming took 5 bases from V and 2 from J, leaving 16 bases between them. Germline values: CDR1 GTSNPN, CDR2 SVGIG (reference sequence). This chain's CDR3 is CAWDSGPPPYEQYF. CDR3 sequence (DNA): TGTGCCTGGGACTCCGGGCCCCCTCCCTACGAGCAGTACTTC.

The rearrangement links TRBV5-4 to TRBJ2-2; 9 positions match TRBD2. CDR1 SGHNT and CDR2 YYREEE come from the germline V gene (reference sequence). The CDR3 sequence is 16 residues long. Trimming at V came to 0 bases and at J to 5 bases, leaving 5 bases not matched to a gene. CDR3 bases: TGTGCCAGCAGCTTGGGCGCGGGGGGGAGGACCGGGGAGCTGTTTTTT. This gives the protein CASSLGAGGRTGELFF. Variable domain in full (rest from reference TRBV5-4 and TRBJ2-2): ETGVTQSPTHLIKTRGQQVTLRCSSQSGHNTVSWYQQALGQGPQFIFQYYREEENGRGNFPPRFSGLQFPNYSSELNVNALELDDSALYLCASSLGAGGRTGELFFGEGSRLTVL.

The chain combines TRBV7-9 with TRBJ1-2, with D perhaps TRBD1 (5 bases). V dropped 3 bases and J dropped 0 bases, with 17 bases sitting between them. Germline assignment: CDR1 SEHNR and CDR2 FQNEAQ (reference sequence). CDR3 length: 17 residues. CDR3 residues: CASSFPQGSGTNYGYTF. CDR3 coding DNA: TGTGCCAGCAGCTTCCCGCAGGGCAGTGGTACTAACTATGGCTACACCTTC. Full variable domain (rest looked up from reference TRBV7-9 and TRBJ1-2): DTGVSQNPRHKITKRGQNVTFRCDPISEHNRLYWYRQTLGQGPEFLTYFQNEAQLEKSRLLSDRFSAERPKGSFSTLEIQRTEQGDSAMYLCASSFPQGSGTNYGYTFGSGTRLTVV.

The chain carries TRBV5-6 and TRBJ1-5; 9 bases fit TRBD1. In germline, CDR1 is SGHDT, CDR2 YYEEEE. The ends lost 1 base at V and 4 bases at J; junction bases unmatched: 9. The CDR3 loop spans 17 amino acids. CDR3 region: CASSLMTGQGLNQPQHF. The CDR3 DNA reads TGTGCCAGCAGCTTGATGACGGGACAGGGTTTAAATCAGCCCCAGCATTTT.

This chain joins TRBV4-2 and TRBJ1-3; D remains unclear. V was shortened by 0 bases and J by 1 base, with 4 bases between the two germline ends. This CDR3 has 14 residues. CDR1 and CDR2 (germline): LGHNA, YNFKEQ. The CDR3 coding sequence is TGTGCCAGCAGCCAAGAGGGGTCTGGAAACACCATATATTTT. Its protein product is CASSQEGSGNTIYF.

The chain has TRBV15 and TRBJ2-7; 7 positions agree with TRBD1. The J segment lost 3 bases and the V segment lost 0 bases, leaving 8 bases of the junction unmatched. From germline, CDR1 is LNHNV and CDR2 YYDKDF (reference sequence). The CDR3 loop spans 16 amino acids. In nucleotides, the CDR3 is TGTGCCACCAGCAGAGATCTCGGACAGGTCTTCTACGAGCAGTACTTC. This gives the protein CATSRDLGQVFYEQYF. The full variable domain, completed using reference TRBV15 and TRBJ2-7, is DAMVIQNPRYQVTQFGKPVTLSCSQTLNHNVMYWYQQKSSQAPKLLFHYYDKDFNNEADTPDNFQSRRPNTSFCFLDIRSPGLGDTAMYLCATSRDLGQVFYEQYFGPGTRLTVT.

This clone was counted only a few times. The chain has TRBV27 and TRBJ1-2; unclear D gene. Germline V gene lookup returns CDR1 MNHEY and CDR2 SMNVEV (reference sequence). V was trimmed by 5 bases and J by 8 bases, leaving 12 bases between them. This CDR3 comprises 12 residues. The CDR3 DNA is TGTGCCAGCAGTCGCCCAGGATTAGGCTACACCTTC. The encoded protein is CASSRPGLGYTF.

V usage is TRBV6-1 and J usage is TRBJ1-5, with 7 nucleotides matching TRBD1. Losses at the gene ends were 6 bases for V and 6 bases for J; bases not matched to a gene: 5. CDR3 length: 13 residues. Germline values: CDR1 MNHNS, CDR2 SASEGT. The CDR3: CASSSDRVQPQHF. In DNA form, the CDR3 reads TGTGCCAGCAGCTCCGACAGGGTTCAGCCCCAGCATTTT.

The chain uses TRBV27 and TRBJ2-2, with D possibly being TRBD2 (5 bases). Germline V gene lookup returns CDR1 MNHEY and CDR2 SMNVEV (reference sequence). With 9 bases removed from V and 4 bases from J, the gap between germline ends came to 12 bases. CDR3 length: 13 amino acids. The CDR3 DNA sequence: TGTGCCAGTTCGGAGGCGGCCACCGGGGAGCTGTTTTTT. Encoded protein: CASSEAATGELFF.

The chain carries TRBV5-4 and TRBJ2-1, with TRBD1 matching 9 bases. Losses at the gene ends were 2 bases for V and 0 bases for J; bases not matched to a gene: 6. The CDR3 has 17 residues. Germline V gene data show CDR1 as SGHNT and CDR2 as YYREEE (reference sequence). In DNA, the CDR3 is TGTGCCAGCAGCTTTCTCCGGGACAGGGTCTCCTACAATGAGCAGTTCTTC. It codes for CASSFLRDRVSYNEQFF.

The rearrangement uses TRBV10-2 and TRBJ2-7; 7 bases agree with TRBD2. The junction had 6 bases not matched to a gene; V was cut back by 4 bases and J by 3 bases. Germline V gene sequence: CDR1 WSHSY, CDR2 SAAADI. The CDR3 length is 14 residues. The CDR3 loop reads CASSALAANYEQYF. CDR3 DNA sequence: TGCGCCAGCAGTGCGCTAGCGGCAAACTACGAGCAGTACTTC.

This chain links TRBV2 with TRBJ2-5; D not certain. Germline loops: CDR1 SNHLY, CDR2 FYNNEI. This CDR3 comprises 12 residues. V gave up 4 bases and J gave up 5 bases, with 8 bases separating them. The CDR3: CASSGGTETQYF. CDR3 coding DNA: TGTGCCAGCAGTGGGGGTACGGAGACCCAGTACTTC.

This clone came up once. V usage is TRBV18 and J usage is TRBJ1-2; the D gene is possibly TRBD1 (6 bases). V was trimmed by 4 bases and J by 8 bases, leaving 20 bases between them. This CDR3 is built from 15 residues. Germline V gives CDR1 KGHSH, CDR2 LQKENI. The CDR3: CASSRRQEAEDGYTF. The CDR3 region has the DNA TGTGCCAGCTCACGCCGACAGGAAGCGGAGGACGGCTACACCTTC.

This clone was detected a few times. The chain combines TRBV28 with TRBJ2-7, with 11 bases identical to TRBD2. Germline trimming cut 2 bases from V and 1 base from J; bases unmatched to any gene: 7. The CDR3 loop spans 17 amino acids. The V gene's germline CDR1 is MDHEN and CDR2 SYDVKM. CDR3 region: CASSLNGGTSGSYEQYF. Here the CDR3 DNA reads TGTGCCAGCAGTTTAAATGGGGGGACTAGCGGATCCTACGAGCAGTACTTC.

The chain has TRBV5-1 and TRBJ2-2; D not certain. CDR1 and CDR2 (germline): SGHRS, YFSETQ. This CDR3 has 17 residues. The V end was cut by 0 bases, the J end by 0 bases, with 12 bases between. CDR3 coding DNA: TGCGCCAGCAGCTTGGCCGTGAATAGGCCGAACACCGGGGAGCTGTTTTTT. Residues: CASSLAVNRPNTGELFF.

This CDR3 reads CASRGSGNTIYF. Written as DNA, the CDR3 is TGTGCCAGCAGGGGCTCTGGAAACACCATATATTTT. The J gene is TRBJ1-3, the V gene TRBV11-2; D gene ambiguous. In germline, CDR1 is SGHAT, CDR2 FQNNGV. V lost 6 bases and J lost 0, with 3 bases in between. This CDR3 region has 12 residues.

The chain combines TRBV5-4 with TRBJ1-5, with D possibly matching TRBD1 (5 bases). V was trimmed by 0 bases and J by 7 bases, leaving 14 bases between them. Germline CDR1 is SGHNT and CDR2 is YYREEE (reference sequence). The CDR3 has 15 amino acids. CDR3 sequence reads: CASSLAGDSRQPQHF. In nucleotides, the CDR3 is TGTGCCAGCAGCTTGGCAGGCGACAGTAGACAGCCCCAGCATTTT.

The genes are TRBV7-3 and TRBJ1-1; possibly TRBD1 for D (5 bases). The CDR3 length is 15 residues. Germline V gene data show CDR1 as SGHTA and CDR2 as FQGTGA. Trimming pared 5 bases from V and 5 bases from J, leaving 18 bases between. In nucleotides, the CDR3 is TGTGCCAGCAGCCGCCAGGGCGGGGGGAGGACTGAAGCTTTCTTT. Amino acids: CASSRQGGGRTEAFF.

This clone has only a few counts. The chain is built from TRBV7-9 and TRBJ1-6; the D is unclear. The CDR3 contains 14 residues. Germline-derived CDR1 and CDR2 are SEHNR and FQNEAQ (reference sequence). Trimming removed 5 bases at V and 7 bases at J, with 12 bases between. CDR3 bases: TGTGCCAGCAGCGATGGGTACGGGAATTCACCCCTCCACTTT. Translating it yields CASSDGYGNSPLHF. The full variable domain, in which reference TRBV7-9 and TRBJ1-6 provide the parts outside the CDR3, is DTGVSQNPRHKITKRGQNVTFRCDPISEHNRLYWYRQTLGQGPEFLTYFQNEAQLEKSRLLSDRFSAERPKGSFSTLEIQRTEQGDSAMYLCASSDGYGNSPLHFGNGTRLTVT.

The chain combines TRBV5-5 with TRBJ2-3; possibly TRBD2 for D (5 bases). Trimming removed 5 bases at V and 4 bases at J, with 11 bases between. The CDR3 has 13 amino acids. Germline loops: CDR1 SGHKS, CDR2 YYEKEE (reference sequence). CDR3 amino acids: CASSRPRADTQYF. For the CDR3, the DNA is TGTGCCAGCAGTCGCCCGCGGGCAGATACGCAGTATTTT.

The V gene is TRBV18, the J gene TRBJ2-7; a weak D match, TRBD2 (7 bases). Trimming removed 6 bases from V and 2 bases from J, with 14 bases in between. This CDR3 spans 14 amino acids. CDR1 and CDR2 (germline): KGHSH, LQKENI. This CDR3 reads CASSTGGGTYEQYF. The CDR3 DNA reads TGTGCCAGCTCTACGGGGGGCGGGACCTACGAGCAGTACTTC.